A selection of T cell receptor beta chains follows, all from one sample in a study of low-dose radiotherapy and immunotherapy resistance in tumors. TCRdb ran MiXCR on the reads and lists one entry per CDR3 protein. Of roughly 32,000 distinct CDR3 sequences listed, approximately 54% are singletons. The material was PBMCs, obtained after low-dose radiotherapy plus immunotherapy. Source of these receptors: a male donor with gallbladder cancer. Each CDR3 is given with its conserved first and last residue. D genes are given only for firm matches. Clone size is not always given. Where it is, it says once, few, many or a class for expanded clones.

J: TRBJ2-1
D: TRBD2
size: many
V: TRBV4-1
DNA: TGCGCCAGCAGCCAAGATCCGAGGCGGGGGGCCTACAATGAGCAGTTCTTC
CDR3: CASSQDPRRGAYNEQFF

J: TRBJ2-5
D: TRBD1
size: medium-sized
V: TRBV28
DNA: TGTGCCAGCAGTTCGAGGCGACAGGGGCGATTCCAAGAGACCCAGTACTTC
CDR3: CASSSRRQGRFQETQYF

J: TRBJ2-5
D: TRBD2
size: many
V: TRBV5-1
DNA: TGCGCCAGCACCCTAGGACCGGGAGGGCTTGAGACCCAGTACTTC
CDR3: CASTLGPGGLETQYF

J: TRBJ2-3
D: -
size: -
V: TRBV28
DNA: TGTGCCAGCAGTTTCATACGGAACACAGATACGCAGTATTTT
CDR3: CASSFIRNTDTQYF

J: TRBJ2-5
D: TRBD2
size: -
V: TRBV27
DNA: TGTGCCAGCAGTTTCAAGCGTCGACTAGCGGGAGAGACCCAGTACTTC
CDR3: CASSFKRRLAGETQYF

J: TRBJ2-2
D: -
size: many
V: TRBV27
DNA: TGTGCCAGCAGTTGGACGGGCGGGGAGCTGTTTTTT
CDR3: CASSWTGGELFF

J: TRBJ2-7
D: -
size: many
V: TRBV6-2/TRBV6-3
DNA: TGTGCCAGCAGTTACTTTCCGGGACACCCCTACGAGCAGTACTTC
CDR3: CASSYFPGHPYEQYF

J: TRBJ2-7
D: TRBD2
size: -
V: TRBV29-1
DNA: TGCAGCGTCAAGACTAGCGGGGCTACCTACGAGCAGTACTTC
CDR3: CSVKTSGATYEQYF

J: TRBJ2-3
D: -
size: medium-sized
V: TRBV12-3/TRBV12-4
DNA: TGTGCCAGCAGCCTAGGGACCACAGATACGCAGTATTTT
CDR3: CASSLGTTDTQYF

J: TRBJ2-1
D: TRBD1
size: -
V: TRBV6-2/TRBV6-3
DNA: TGTGCCAGCAGCATTCTTGGGACAGGGGTGAGGAATGAGCAGTTCTTC
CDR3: CASSILGTGVRNEQFF

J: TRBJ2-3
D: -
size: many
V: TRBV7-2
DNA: TGTGCCAGCAGCTTAGGCCCACTATCGGGGGCGGGGGATACGCAGTATTTT
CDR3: CASSLGPLSGAGDTQYF

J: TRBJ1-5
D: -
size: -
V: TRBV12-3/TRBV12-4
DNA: TGTGCCAGCAGCCACTCCGAAGGGGCTCAGCCCCAGCATTTT
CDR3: CASSHSEGAQPQHF

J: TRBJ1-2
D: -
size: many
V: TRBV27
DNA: TGTGCCAGCAGCGCGACCGGGACCTATGGCTGCACCTTC
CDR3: CASSATGTYGCTF

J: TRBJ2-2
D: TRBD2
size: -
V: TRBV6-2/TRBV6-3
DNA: TGTGCCAGCAGGGTACGACGGGGGGACGGAACCGGGGAGCTGTTTTTT
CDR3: CASRVRRGDGTGELFF

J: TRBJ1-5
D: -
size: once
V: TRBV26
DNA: TGTGCCAGCGTAGAGGAGGGACAGCCCAATCAGCCCCATCATTTT
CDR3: CASVEEGQPNQPHHF

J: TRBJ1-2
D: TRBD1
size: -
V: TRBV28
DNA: TGTGCCAGCAACCAGGGACAGAGCTACTATGGCTACACCTTC
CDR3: CASNQGQSYYGYTF

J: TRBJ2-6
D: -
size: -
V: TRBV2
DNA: TGTGCCAGCGGTCAGCAAAACTCTGGGGCCAACGTCCTGACTTTC
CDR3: CASGQQNSGANVLTF

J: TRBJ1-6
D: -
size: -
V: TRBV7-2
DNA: TGTGCCAGCAGCGAAGGGTATAATTCACCCCTCCACTTT
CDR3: CASSEGYNSPLHF

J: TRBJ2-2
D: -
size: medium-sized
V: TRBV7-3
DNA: TGTGCCAGCAGCTTAACTTCAGGGGAGCTGTTTTTT
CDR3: CASSLTSGELFF

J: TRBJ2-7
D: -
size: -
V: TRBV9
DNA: TGTGCCAGCAGCGTAGTCCCGGAAGGTACCTACGAGCAGTACTTC
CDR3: CASSVVPEGTYEQYF

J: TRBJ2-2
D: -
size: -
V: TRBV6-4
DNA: TGTGCCAGCAGTAGGGAGGACCCCGGGGAGCTGTTTTTT
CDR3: CASSREDPGELFF

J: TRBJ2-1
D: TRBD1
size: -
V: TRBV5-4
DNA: TGTGCCAGCAGCTTGGGAGGACAGGGGCGCAATGAGCAGTTCTTC
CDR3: CASSLGGQGRNEQFF

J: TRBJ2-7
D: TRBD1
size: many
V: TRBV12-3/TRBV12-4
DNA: TGTGCCAGCAGTGCTCCGGGACAGGGCACCTACGAGCAGTACTTC
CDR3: CASSAPGQGTYEQYF

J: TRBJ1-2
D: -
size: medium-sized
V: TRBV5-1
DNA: TGCGCCAGCAGGCTCGAGCCTGTAGATGGCTACACCTTC
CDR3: CASRLEPVDGYTF

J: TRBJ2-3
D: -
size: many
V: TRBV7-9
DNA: TGTGCCAGCAGGGATAGGACCACAGATACGCAGTATTTT
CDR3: CASRDRTTDTQYF

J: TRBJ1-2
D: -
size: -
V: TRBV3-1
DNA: TGTGCCAGCAGCCAAGTTGGCGCCAGGGGATTTCGGGGCTACACCTTC
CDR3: CASSQVGARGFRGYTF

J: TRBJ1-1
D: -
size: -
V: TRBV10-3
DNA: TGTGCTAATTCCCCCCAGGGAAGAACTGAAGCTTTCTTT
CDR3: CANSPQGRTEAFF